This entry lists 5 T cell receptor beta chains sequenced from one sample in a study of control samples from healthy donors and cancer patients. Only in-frame clones appear in the TCRdb table, and some are missing; sequencing was by immunoSEQ multiplex PCR. The table has approximately 69,000 clones, approximately 89% seen once. Sequenced material: PBMCs. The receptors were sampled from a man aged 55 to 70 with colorectal cancer.

Here the CDR3 reads CASSLYTGSEQYF. The CDR3 DNA is TGTGCCAGCAGCCTATACACAGGGTCCGAGCAGTACTTC. The chain has TRBV11-2 and TRBJ2-7; tentatively, D is TRBD1 (6 bases). This CDR3 contains 13 residues. Germline CDR1 SGHAT, CDR2 FQNNGV. Trimming removed 5 bases at V and 6 bases at J, with 14 bases between. The entire variable domain, with the rest obtained from reference TRBV11-2 and TRBJ2-7, is as follows: EAGVAQSPRYKIIEKRQSVAFWCNPISGHATLYWYQQILGQGPKLLIQFQNNGVVDDSQLPKDRFSAERLKGVDSTLKIQPAKLEDSAVYLCASSLYTGSEQYFGPGTRLTVT.

This clone was detected only once. The V gene is TRBV7-9, the J gene TRBJ1-5; no clear D. The CDR3 runs 13 residues. Germline-derived CDR1 and CDR2 are SEHNR and FQNEAQ (reference sequence). V lost 3 bases to trimming and J lost 4 bases, with 7 bases between them. This chain's CDR3 is CASSFEGNQPQHF. The DNA for the CDR3 is TGTGCCAGCAGCTTCGAAGGGAATCAGCCCCAGCATTTT.

V gene TRBV29-1 combines with J gene TRBJ1-2; D not certain. The germline V gene encodes CDR1 SQVTM and CDR2 ANQGSEA. The ends were cut back, 4 bases at V and 4 bases at J, with 7 bases in the middle. The CDR3 is 11 residues long. CDR3 in DNA: TGCAGCGTTGGTCGGGCCTATGGCTACACCTTC. It encodes CSVGRAYGYTF. Drawing the rest from reference TRBV29-1 and TRBJ1-2, the complete variable domain is SAVISQKPSRDICQRGTSLTIQCQVDSQVTMMFWYRQQPGQSLTLIATANQGSEATYESGFVIDKFPISRPNLTFSTLTVSNMSPEDSSIYLCSVGRAYGYTFGSGTRLTVV.

V usage is TRBV2 and J usage is TRBJ1-5, with D maybe TRBD1 (5 bases). Germline values: CDR1 SNHLY, CDR2 FYNNEI. The length of the CDR3 is 14 residues. Trimming stripped 7 bases from V and 3 bases from J, with 13 bases between. CDR3 loop: CASTPGQFNQPQHF. The CDR3 DNA is TGTGCCAGCACTCCAGGGCAGTTCAATCAGCCCCAGCATTTT.

This chain links TRBV7-3 with TRBJ2-1; D unresolved. Germline V lookup: CDR1 SGHTA, CDR2 FQGTGA. The V end was cut by 4 bases, the J end by 1 base, with 11 bases between. The CDR3 loop spans 15 amino acids. The CDR3 region is CASSSPGYSYNEQFF. CDR3 DNA: TGTGCCAGCAGCTCCCCGGGTTATTCCTACAATGAGCAGTTCTTC.